The rows below give T cell receptor beta chains drawn from one sample of a study of T cells expressing NK-cell markers. TCRdb reanalyzed the 5' RACE reads and collapses them to one entry per CDR3 protein, without DNA. This sample's table reports a few hundred thousand distinct CDR3 sequences. Sequencing used blood T cells: a sorted CD56 or NKG2C T cell subset, CD4+ or CD8+ T cells, or bulk PBMC T cells (not recorded which). The receptors were sampled from a man aged 18 to 69 in good health. Both conserved end residues are part of each CDR3.

j_call | v_call | cdr3_aa
TRBJ1-4 | TRBV29-1 | CSGDRPGANEKLFF
TRBJ2-2 | TRBV5-1 | CASRVGPASDGELFF
TRBJ2-7 | TRBV3-1 | CASSLGRTEQYF
TRBJ2-6 | TRBV29-1 | CSATGPSGANVLTF
TRBJ1-6 | TRBV7-2 | CASREASGVSPLHF
TRBJ2-3 | TRBV7-3 | CASSRGQGMADTQYF
TRBJ2-7 | TRBV5-1 | CASSSRGHRYEQYF
TRBJ2-3 | TRBV9 | CASSLGTGGHTDTQYF
TRBJ2-2 | TRBV19 | CASSTPGQSTGELFF
TRBJ1-1 | TRBV7-9 | CASSQRTLGAFF
TRBJ2-1 | TRBV7-9 | CASSPHPIRGGQNEQFF
TRBJ2-7 | TRBV6-1 | CAPLGQGNEQYF
TRBJ2-3 | TRBV7-6 | CASSLGSRGVTDTQYF
TRBJ2-7 | TRBV11-1 | CASSLVGGNEQYF
TRBJ2-2 | TRBV12-3/TRBV12-4 | CASSQLRDSVSNTGELFF
TRBJ1-2 | TRBV29-1 | CSAHENYGYTF
TRBJ1-6 | TRBV5-4 | CASSLARGTGSPLHF
TRBJ1-5 | TRBV20-1 | CSARDARGGGNQPQHF
TRBJ2-7 | TRBV20-1 | CSARALGHRDHEQYF
TRBJ1-1 | TRBV6-2/TRBV6-3 | CASSYGKTTKNTEAFF
TRBJ1-3 | TRBV28 | CASSFVRGRSGNTIYF
TRBJ2-1 | TRBV6-1 | CASSGTGYTGNEQFF
TRBJ2-4 | TRBV6-2/TRBV6-3 | CASNSGGANIQYF
TRBJ1-1 | TRBV18 | CASSPSLDQGSTEAFF
TRBJ2-5 | TRBV6-5 | CASRYRTGPGETQYF
TRBJ2-7 | TRBV5-6 | CASSSQGGLARLRRYF
TRBJ2-7 | TRBV20-1 | CSARDTGTSSYEQYF
TRBJ2-3 | TRBV5-6 | CASSLIAPTDTQYF
TRBJ2-5 | TRBV6-6 | CASSYASRETQYF
TRBJ2-3 | TRBV6-1 | CASSTLAGTSTDTQYF
TRBJ2-7 | TRBV18 | CASSPPTNYEQYF